Listed below are T cell receptor beta chains from one sample, sequenced in a study of T cell repertoires in cytomegalovirus infection. No cognate antigen is known for these TCRs. A single record per CDR3 protein comes from TCRdb applying MiXCR to the reads. The sample has about 700,000 distinct CDR3 sequences, 30% to 35% seen once. This specimen was cultured PBMCs, taken from culture after CMV antigen stimulation. The source is a human donor in good health (CMV status not recorded). Some clones in this sample may be carry-over from other donors' samples. The CDR3 runs from the conserved cysteine through the conserved F or W. A D gene is named only where the DNA matches it firmly. Part of the rows lack a size; the others show once, few, many or a class for expanded clones.

j_gene | v_gene | abundance | d_gene | CDR3aa | CDR3nt
TRBJ2-5 | TRBV20-1 | . | TRBD2 | CSAKVWIAGGTQETQYF | TGCAGTGCTAAAGTTTGGATAGCGGGGGGGACCCAAGAGACCCAGTACTTC
TRBJ2-7 | TRBV7-2 | many | TRBD1 | CASSINRGPYEQYF | TGTGCCAGCAGCATAAACAGGGGACCCTACGAGCAGTACTTC
TRBJ2-7 | TRBV7-2 | many | TRBD1 | CASSSLGDRGYEQYF | TGTGCCAGCAGCTCCTTAGGCGACAGGGGTTACGAGCAGTACTTC
TRBJ2-3 | TRBV6-1 | few | . | CASSESSADTQYF | TGTGCCAGCAGTGAAAGTTCGGCAGATACGCAGTATTTT
TRBJ2-7 | TRBV7-2 | few | . | CASSLGQDSSYEQYF | TGTGCCAGCAGCTTGGGACAAGACAGCTCCTACGAGCAGTACTTC
TRBJ2-7 | TRBV4-1 | . | TRBD2 | CASSQGVWRETDYEQYF | TGCGCCAGCAGCCAAGGGGTGTGGCGGGAGACGGACTACGAGCAGTACTTC
TRBJ2-7 | TRBV27 | . | . | CASSKRRRGNEQYF | TGTGCCAGCAGCAAACGACGACGTGGGAACGAGCAGTACTTC
TRBJ1-4 | TRBV28 | few | . | CASSLRGPATNEKLFF | TGTGCCAGCAGTCTCCGGGGACCTGCAACTAATGAAAAACTGTTTTTT
TRBJ1-3 | TRBV7-8 | few | TRBD1 | CASSSRGQGRNTIYF | TGTGCCAGCAGCTCCCGAGGACAGGGAAGAAACACCATATATTTT
TRBJ2-7 | TRBV6-2/TRBV6-3 | . | . | CASSSASVTAGNEQYF | TGTGCCAGCAGTTCGGCTTCGGTTACCGCCGGCAACGAGCAGTACTTC
TRBJ2-5 | TRBV10-3 | . | . | CAISDRSGERGETQYF | TGTGCCATCAGTGACCGTTCGGGAGAGAGGGGAGAGACCCAGTACTTC